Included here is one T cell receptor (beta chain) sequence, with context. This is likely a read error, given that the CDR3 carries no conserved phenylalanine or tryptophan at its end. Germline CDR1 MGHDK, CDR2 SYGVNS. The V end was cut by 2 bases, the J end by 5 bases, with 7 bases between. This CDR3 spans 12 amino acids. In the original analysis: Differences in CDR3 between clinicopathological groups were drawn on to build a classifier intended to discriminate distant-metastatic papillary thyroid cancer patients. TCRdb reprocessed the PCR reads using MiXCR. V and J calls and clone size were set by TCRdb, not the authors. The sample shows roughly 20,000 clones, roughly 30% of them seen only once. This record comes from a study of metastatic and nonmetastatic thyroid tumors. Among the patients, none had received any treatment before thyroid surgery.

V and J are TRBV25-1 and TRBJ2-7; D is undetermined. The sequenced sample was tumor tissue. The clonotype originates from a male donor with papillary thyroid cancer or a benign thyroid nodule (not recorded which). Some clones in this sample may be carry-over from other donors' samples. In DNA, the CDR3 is TGTGCCAGCAGTGAAGGAAGGAACGAGCAGTACCTC. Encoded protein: CASSEGRNEQYL.